This T cell receptor beta chain was captured by sequencing in a study of neurological immune-mediated disorders. Study-wide results and limits: Among expanded clones, no CDR3 amino acid sequences were shared across subjects, a pattern suggesting private repertoires in all groups.

Germline CDR1 and CDR2: DFQATT and SNEGSKA (reference sequence). Trimming took 7 bases from V and 1 from J, leaving 13 bases between them. This CDR3 has 14 residues. This clonotype appeared many times. Its specificity is unknown. It was by 5'RACE with 10-nucleotide random UMIs that the cDNA was made. The authors obtained over 200 million TCR-beta sequences from 15-18 subjects per sequencing run. TCRdb called the 5' RACE reads again in MiXCR, with one record for every CDR3 protein. The sample holds under 80,000 distinct CDR3 sequences; approximately 10% are singletons and the top ten take 1.5% to 2%. Material for sequencing was PBMCs. The V call is TRBV20-1, the J call TRBJ2-2, with D possibly matching TRBD1 (5 bases). This clonotype was obtained from a man aged 45 to 65 in good health. In DNA, the CDR3 is TGCAGTGTCCAAGGCAGGGAGAACACCGGGGAGCTGTTTTTT. Its translation is CSVQGRENTGELFF.